This T cell receptor beta chain was sequenced for a study of beta chain features in type 1 diabetes. Study results and limitations: In patients and controls equally, PCR might favor templates that are shorter.

As every portion of the isolated RNA was reverse transcribed, the sequencing read expressed TCRB transcripts. The assay was immunoSEQ multiplex PCR, and TCRdb's table has in-frame clones only and misses some. This sample carries 390,000 or so clones, about 14% of them seen once, and the ten largest clones take roughly 0.038%. This CDR3 has 14 amino acids. The V and J ends lost 2 bases and 7 bases respectively, with 12 bases between them. Germline V lookup: CDR1 SGHTA, CDR2 FQGNSA. Via the markers CD45RO/CCR7/CD25/CD127/CD95/CD27, stem cell-like memory, regulatory, central memory and naive CD4+ cells were sorted. This clone has just a few counts. Its antigen remains unknown.

This clonotype originated in a man aged 30-40 years in good health. The specimen was naive CD4+ T cells from blood. The chain employs TRBV7-2 and TRBJ1-5, with D perhaps matching TRBD1 (5 bases). Written as DNA, the CDR3 is TGTGCCAGCAGCTTAAATCAGGGAGGGCAGCCCCAGCATTTT. Its translation: CASSLNQGGQPQHF.